The T cell receptor (beta chain) under discussion was sequenced for a study of blood T cell repertoires in COVID-19. Study processing details: Amplification from reference gene primers served as the basis for estimated nucleated cell counts. Clones were sequenced by immunoSEQ multiplex PCR, and TCRdb holds only the in-frame ones, with some missing. V and J calls and clone size come straight from that table; D and trimming were deduced from the DNA. The sample includes roughly 130,000 clones, about four fifths of them seen just once. The length of the CDR3 is 14 residues. The germline V gene has CDR1 SGHTA and CDR2 FQGTGA. Trimming removed 5 bases at V and 2 bases at J, with 12 bases between.

The sequence was obtained from a man older than 75 with acute or convalescent COVID-19. The specimen was peripheral blood. The chain recombines TRBV7-3 with TRBJ2-5; possibly TRBD2 for D (5 bases). The CDR3 loop reads CASSPSGIQETQYF. The CDR3 region has the DNA TGTGCCAGCAGCCCCTCGGGAATTCAAGAGACCCAGTACTTC.